This T cell receptor beta chain was sequenced during a study of blood T cell repertoires in COVID-19. Looking at the study overall: Sites in the United States, Italy and Spain provided acute and convalescent COVID-19 samples.

Clones were sequenced by immunoSEQ multiplex PCR, and TCRdb holds only the in-frame ones, with some missing. The sample carries some 400,000 clones, roughly nine tenths recorded once. This CDR3 spans 14 amino acids. Looked up from germline, CDR1 is MNHEY and CDR2 is SVGAGI. V was pared by 5 bases and J by 8 bases, with 9 bases of the junction left unmatched. Cohorts were assigned according to the clinical history that participants reported. People in the exposed group encountered a COVID-19 case within 2 weeks before entering the study. This TCR was sampled from a woman aged 35 to 49 who had been exposed to COVID-19. The chain is built from TRBV6-5 and TRBJ1-2, with 9 bases matching TRBD1. The sequenced sample consisted of PBMCs or T cells enriched from blood (not recorded which). CDR3 nucleotides: TGTGCCAGCAGTCCCGGGACAGGGATCGGAGGCTACACCTTC. Translation gives CASSPGTGIGGYTF.